One and the same sample provided the 17 T cell receptor beta chains below, sequenced in a study of blood T cell repertoires in COVID-19. Only in-frame clones appear in the TCRdb table, and some are missing; sequencing was by immunoSEQ multiplex PCR. The profile shows approximately 250,000 clones, around four fifths of them singletons. The material sequenced was peripheral blood. Receptors were obtained from a man aged 50 to 60 with acute or convalescent COVID-19.

V and J are TRBV12-3 or TRBV12-4 and TRBJ1-1; D not resolved. This CDR3 has 13 residues. The ends were cut back, 7 bases at V and 1 base at J, with 10 bases in the middle. CDR3 residues: CASKSRENTEAFF. The CDR3 DNA sequence: TGTGCCAGCAAATCGCGGGAGAACACTGAAGCTTTCTTT.

The chain is built from TRBV5-1 and TRBJ2-7; possibly TRBD1 for D (6 bases). Germline CDR1 and CDR2: SGHRS and YFSETQ. The CDR3 consists of 16 residues. The V end lost 4 bases, the J end lost 3 bases, and 20 bases lay between the germline ends. The CDR3 is CASSAHSGTSRYEQYF. DNA for the CDR3: TGCGCCAGCAGCGCACACTCCGGGACAAGTCGCTACGAGCAGTACTTC. The complete variable domain, with remaining parts taken from reference TRBV5-1 and TRBJ2-7, reads KAGVTQTPRYLIKTRGQQVTLSCSPISGHRSVSWYQQTPGQGLQFLFEYFSETQRNKGNFPGRFSGRQFSNSRSEMNVSTLELGDSALYLCASSAHSGTSRYEQYFGPGTRLTVT.

This clone was detected only once. CDR3 residues: CASSLGGSNSYEQYF. The DNA of the CDR3 is TGTGCCAGCAGCTTGGGAGGGAGCAACTCCTACGAGCAGTACTTC. V gene TRBV5-8 combines with J gene TRBJ2-7, with TRBD2 as a possible D gene (5 bases). The CDR3 extends over 15 amino acids. The germline V and J ends were trimmed by 0 bases and 0 bases, with 10 bases remaining between them. Germline values: CDR1 SGHTS, CDR2 YDEGEE.

This clone was observed a handful of times. V usage is TRBV4-1 and J usage is TRBJ1-3, with 7 bases aligning to TRBD1. In germline, CDR1 is MGHRA, CDR2 YSYEKL. V trimming: 2 bases; J trimming: 4 bases; junction bases outside the gene matches: 5. The CDR3 length is 15 residues. The chain's CDR3 is CASSQPGTVGNTIYF. The CDR3 DNA sequence: TGCGCCAGCAGCCAACCCGGGACAGTCGGAAACACCATATATTTT.

This clone was observed at least ten times. The V gene is TRBV5-4, the J gene TRBJ1-1; D unresolved. The V end lost 2 bases, the J end lost 5 bases, and 7 bases lay between the germline ends. Germline V lookup: CDR1 SGHNT, CDR2 YYREEE (reference sequence). This CDR3 contains 12 residues. CDR3 in DNA: TGTGCCAGCAGCTTCGGGGATACTGAAGCTTTCTTT. Encoded protein: CASSFGDTEAFF.

The chain recombines TRBV5-6 with TRBJ1-2; 7 nucleotides match TRBD1. The V segment lost 3 bases and the J segment 9 bases; nucleotides outside the gene matches: 11. Per germline, CDR1 SGHDT and CDR2 YYEEEE. The CDR3 covers 14 residues. The CDR3 DNA reads TGTGCCAGCAGCTCGAGGGACAGCGGCACAAGCTACACCTTC. Amino acids: CASSSRDSGTSYTF.

The chain has TRBV5-1 and TRBJ1-1; D possibly corresponds to TRBD1 (5 bases). Germline assignment: CDR1 SGHRS and CDR2 YFSETQ. V was clipped by 0 bases and J by 1 base, with 10 bases between them. This CDR3 is built from 15 residues. The CDR3 DNA reads TGCGCCAGCAGCTTGGGACCCAGGGAGAACACTGAAGCTTTCTTT. Translating gives CASSLGPRENTEAFF.

This rearrangement joins TRBV5-4 to TRBJ2-7, with 10 nucleotides matching TRBD1. The CDR3 is 14 amino acids. The ends lost 2 bases at V and 3 bases at J; junction bases unmatched: 2. Germline CDR1 is SGHNT and CDR2 is YYREEE (reference sequence). DNA for the CDR3: TGTGCCAGCAGCTTTGGACAGGGGGACTACGAGCAGTACTTC. It yields the protein CASSFGQGDYEQYF.

This CDR3 reads CASSGDGGGSQPQHF. The CDR3 DNA follows: TGTGCCAGCAGTGGCGATGGAGGGGGCTCTCAGCCCCAGCATTTT. This rearrangement joins TRBV2 to TRBJ1-5; 7 bases align to TRBD1. CDR3 length: 15 residues. Losses at the gene ends were 4 bases for V and 6 bases for J; bases not matched to a gene: 9. The V gene's germline CDR1 is SNHLY and CDR2 FYNNEI. Supplemented by reference TRBV2 and TRBJ1-5, the full variable domain reads EPEVTQTPSHQVTQMGQEVILRCVPISNHLYFYWYRQILGQKVEFLVSFYNNEISEKSEIFDDQFSVERPDGSNFTLKIRSTKLEDSAMYFCASSGDGGGSQPQHFGDGTRLSIL.

The sample holds a few counts of this clone. For the CDR3, the DNA is TGCGCCAGCAGCTTTCGACAAAACACTGAAGCTTTCTTT. Its protein product is CASSFRQNTEAFF. The chain is built from TRBV5-1 and TRBJ1-1, with D unclear. The CDR3 totals 13 residues. Per the germline V gene, CDR1 is SGHRS and CDR2 is YFSETQ. Trimming removed 2 bases from V and 2 bases from J, with 7 bases in between.

The J gene is TRBJ1-5, the V gene TRBV4-1, with TRBD1 matching 9 bases. The CDR3 consists of 15 residues. Trimming at V came to 5 bases and at J to 4 bases, leaving 6 bases not matched to a gene. Germline V gives CDR1 MGHRA, CDR2 YSYEKL. CDR3 residues: CASSDRTGANQPQHF. CDR3 DNA: TGCGCCAGCAGCGATAGGACAGGGGCTAATCAGCCCCAGCATTTT.

The chain carries TRBV11-2 and TRBJ1-6; D is unclear. V shed 7 bases and J shed 14 bases, with 12 bases lying between them. There are 11 residues in the CDR3. Germline CDR1 SGHAT, CDR2 FQNNGV. In DNA, the CDR3 is TGTGCCAGCACCTCCGACGGGTCCCTCCACTTT. Encoded protein: CASTSDGSLHF.

The rearrangement links TRBV5-1 to TRBJ2-5; 11 bases line up with TRBD1. With 4 bases clipped from V and 5 bases from J, the junction kept 10 bases outside the gene matches. Per the germline V gene, CDR1 is SGHRS and CDR2 is YFSETQ. The CDR3 consists of 16 residues. This chain's CDR3 is CASSTSGTGGGETQYF. CDR3 DNA: TGCGCCAGCAGCACCTCTGGGACAGGGGGAGGGGAGACCCAGTACTTC.

V gene TRBV6-5 combines with J gene TRBJ2-5, with 7 bases aligning to TRBD2. Trimming took 2 bases from V and 1 from J; bases not matched to a gene: 4. Per germline, CDR1 MNHEY and CDR2 SVGAGI. The CDR3 spans 15 residues. The CDR3 DNA follows: TGTGCCAGCAGTTACGGGCGGGAGTTCCAAGAGACCCAGTACTTC. Protein product: CASSYGREFQETQYF.

V and J are TRBV5-5 and TRBJ2-7, with a weak D call TRBD1 (5 bases). The CDR3 is 12 residues long. Trimming shortened V by 4 bases and J by 5 bases, and 10 bases separated the two germline ends. In germline, CDR1 is SGHKS, CDR2 YYEKEE (reference sequence). CDR3 sequence (DNA): TGTGCCAGCAGCAAACAGGTCCACGAGCAGTACTTC. Translation: CASSKQVHEQYF.

This clone was counted once. This chain uses TRBV6-5 with TRBJ2-1; 14 bases are a match to TRBD2. V lost 0 bases, J lost 8 bases, and 3 bases stayed unmatched. Germline-derived CDR1 and CDR2 are MNHEY and SVGAGI. The length of the CDR3 is 16 residues. CDR3 DNA sequence: TGTGCCAGCAGTTACTCGGGGACTAGCGGGGGTTATGAGCAGTTCTTC. Its protein is CASSYSGTSGGYEQFF.

This clone has only a few counts. The chain recombines TRBV4-1 with TRBJ2-7; D uncertain. Trimming removed 1 base at V and 0 bases at J, with 7 bases between. CDR1 and CDR2 from the germline V gene are MGHRA and YSYEKL. The CDR3 runs 14 residues. The CDR3 protein is CASSQAMSSYEQYF. The CDR3 DNA reads TGCGCCAGCAGCCAAGCTATGAGCTCCTACGAGCAGTACTTC.